Detailed here is one T cell receptor beta chain. CDR1 KGHSH and CDR2 LQKENI come from the germline V gene. CDR3 length: 11 residues. V shed 4 bases and J shed 8 bases, with 8 bases lying between them. Source study methods: For nucleated cells, counts were estimated from reference gene primer amplification. Produced via immunoSEQ multiplex PCR; TCRdb's table is partial and in-frame only. That table is the source of V, J and clone size, and D and trimming were worked out from the DNA. The repertoire holds roughly 13,000 clones, 75% to 90% seen once, with 15% to 20% in the top ten. The sample originates from a study of blood T cell repertoires in COVID-19. Whole-study context: Specimens from acute and convalescent COVID-19 originated in the United States, Italy and Spain. The cDNA or gDNA used as material had been derived from T cells, B-cell-depleted T cells, or PBMCs.

The clonotype originates from a man between 40 and 49 years old with active or convalescent COVID-19. The V and J genes are TRBV18 and TRBJ1-2; D call uncertain. Sequencing was performed on peripheral blood. The chain's CDR3 is CASSQGGGYTF. As DNA, the CDR3 is TGTGCCAGCTCACAAGGAGGAGGCTACACCTTC.